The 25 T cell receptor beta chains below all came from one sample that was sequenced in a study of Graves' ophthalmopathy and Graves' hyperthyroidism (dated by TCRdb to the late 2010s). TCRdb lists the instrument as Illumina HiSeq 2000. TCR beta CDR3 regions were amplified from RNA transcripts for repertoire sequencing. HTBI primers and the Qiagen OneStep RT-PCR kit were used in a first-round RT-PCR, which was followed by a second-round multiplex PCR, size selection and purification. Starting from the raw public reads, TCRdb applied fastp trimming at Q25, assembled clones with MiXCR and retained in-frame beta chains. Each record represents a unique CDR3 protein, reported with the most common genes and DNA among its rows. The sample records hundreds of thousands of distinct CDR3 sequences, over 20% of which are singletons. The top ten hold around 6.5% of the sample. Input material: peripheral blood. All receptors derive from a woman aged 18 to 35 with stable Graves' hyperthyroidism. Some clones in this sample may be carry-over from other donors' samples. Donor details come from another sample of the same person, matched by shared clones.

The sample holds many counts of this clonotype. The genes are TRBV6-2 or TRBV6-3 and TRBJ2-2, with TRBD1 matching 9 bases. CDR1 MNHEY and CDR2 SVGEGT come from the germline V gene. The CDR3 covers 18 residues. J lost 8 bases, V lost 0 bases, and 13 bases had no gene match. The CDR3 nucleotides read TGTGCCAGCAGTTACTCACCCCCGGGACAGGGCTATCGTGGGGAGCTGTTTTTT. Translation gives CASSYSPPGQGYRGELFF.

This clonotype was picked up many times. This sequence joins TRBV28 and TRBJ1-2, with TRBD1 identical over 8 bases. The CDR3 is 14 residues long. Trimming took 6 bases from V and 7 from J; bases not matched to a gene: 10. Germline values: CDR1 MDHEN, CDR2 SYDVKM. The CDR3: CASSSGQGIRGYTF. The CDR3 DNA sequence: TGTGCCAGCAGCTCCGGACAGGGAATCCGTGGCTACACCTTC.

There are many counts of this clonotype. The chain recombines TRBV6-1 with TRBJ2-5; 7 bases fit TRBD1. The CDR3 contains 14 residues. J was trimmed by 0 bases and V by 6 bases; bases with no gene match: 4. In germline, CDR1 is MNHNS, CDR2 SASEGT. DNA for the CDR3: TGTGCCAGCAGCTCCGGGACAGACCAAGAGACCCAGTACTTC. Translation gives CASSSGTDQETQYF.

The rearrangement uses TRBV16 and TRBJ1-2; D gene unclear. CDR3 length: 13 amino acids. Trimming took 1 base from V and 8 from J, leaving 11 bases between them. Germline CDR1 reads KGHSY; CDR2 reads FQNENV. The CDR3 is CASSQWGLWGYTF. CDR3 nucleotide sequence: TGTGCCAGCAGCCAATGGGGTCTCTGGGGCTACACCTTC.

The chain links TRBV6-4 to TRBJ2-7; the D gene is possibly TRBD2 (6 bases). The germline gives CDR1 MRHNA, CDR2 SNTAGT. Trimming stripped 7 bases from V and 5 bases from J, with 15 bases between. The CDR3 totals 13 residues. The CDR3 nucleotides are TGTGCCAGCACGAATTCTGGAGGGCACGAGCAGTACTTC. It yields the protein CASTNSGGHEQYF.

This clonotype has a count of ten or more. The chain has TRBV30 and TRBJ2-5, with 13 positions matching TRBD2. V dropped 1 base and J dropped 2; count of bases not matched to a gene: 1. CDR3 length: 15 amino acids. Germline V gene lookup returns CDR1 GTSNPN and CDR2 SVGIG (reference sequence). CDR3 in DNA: TGTGCCTGGAGTGGGACTAGCGGGGGACAAGAGACCCAGTACTTC. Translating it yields CAWSGTSGGQETQYF.

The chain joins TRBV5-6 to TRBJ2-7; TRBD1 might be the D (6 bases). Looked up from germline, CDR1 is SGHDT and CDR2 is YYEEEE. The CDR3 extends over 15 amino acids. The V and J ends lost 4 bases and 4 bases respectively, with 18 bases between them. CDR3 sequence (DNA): TGTGCCAGCAGCCGCCCCGGGCAGGGGTATTACGAGCAGTACTTC. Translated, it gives CASSRPGQGYYEQYF.

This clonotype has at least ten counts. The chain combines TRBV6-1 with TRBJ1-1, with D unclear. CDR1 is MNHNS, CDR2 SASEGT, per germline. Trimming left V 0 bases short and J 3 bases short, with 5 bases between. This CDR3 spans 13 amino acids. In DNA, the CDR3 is TGTGCCAGCAGTGAAGCGCCGGACACTGAAGCTTTCTTT. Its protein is CASSEAPDTEAFF.

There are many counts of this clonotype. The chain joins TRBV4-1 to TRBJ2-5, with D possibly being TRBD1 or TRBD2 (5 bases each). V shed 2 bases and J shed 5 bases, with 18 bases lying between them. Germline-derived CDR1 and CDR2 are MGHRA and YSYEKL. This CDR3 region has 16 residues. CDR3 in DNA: TGCGCCAGCAGCCAAACCCGTGCAGGGCCGGGGGAGACCCAGTACTTC. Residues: CASSQTRAGPGETQYF.

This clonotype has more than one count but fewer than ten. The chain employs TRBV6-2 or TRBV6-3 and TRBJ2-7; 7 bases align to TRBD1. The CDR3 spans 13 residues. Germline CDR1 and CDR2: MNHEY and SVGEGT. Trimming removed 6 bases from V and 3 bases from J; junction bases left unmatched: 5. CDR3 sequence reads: CASRTTGDYEQYF. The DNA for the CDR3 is TGTGCCAGCAGAACAACAGGGGACTACGAGCAGTACTTC.

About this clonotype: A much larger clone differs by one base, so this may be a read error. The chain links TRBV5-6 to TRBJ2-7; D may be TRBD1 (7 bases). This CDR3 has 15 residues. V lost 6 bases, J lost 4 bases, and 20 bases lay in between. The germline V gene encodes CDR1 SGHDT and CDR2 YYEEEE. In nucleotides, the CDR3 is TGTGCCAGCACTCGTCGCGGGACAGTAAAGTACGAGCAGTACTTC. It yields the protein CASTRRGTVKYEQYF.

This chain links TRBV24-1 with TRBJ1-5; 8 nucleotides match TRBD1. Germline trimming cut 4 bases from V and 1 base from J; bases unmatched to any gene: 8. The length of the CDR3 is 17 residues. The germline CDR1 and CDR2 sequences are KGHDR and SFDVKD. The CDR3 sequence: CATSDLGTGMSNQPQHF. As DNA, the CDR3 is TGTGCCACCAGTGACCTCGGGACAGGAATGAGCAATCAGCCCCAGCATTTT.

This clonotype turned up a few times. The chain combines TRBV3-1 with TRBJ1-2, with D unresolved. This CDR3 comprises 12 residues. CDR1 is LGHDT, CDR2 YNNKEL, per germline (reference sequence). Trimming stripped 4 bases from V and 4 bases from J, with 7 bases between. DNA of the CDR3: TGTGCCAGCAGCCGAGACCTCTATGGCTACACCTTC. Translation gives CASSRDLYGYTF.

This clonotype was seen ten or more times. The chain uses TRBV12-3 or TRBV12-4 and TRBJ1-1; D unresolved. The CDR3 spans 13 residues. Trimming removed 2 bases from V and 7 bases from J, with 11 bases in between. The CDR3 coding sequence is TGTGCCAGCAGTTTACGGCTACCCCGTGAAGCTTTCTTT. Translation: CASSLRLPREAFF.

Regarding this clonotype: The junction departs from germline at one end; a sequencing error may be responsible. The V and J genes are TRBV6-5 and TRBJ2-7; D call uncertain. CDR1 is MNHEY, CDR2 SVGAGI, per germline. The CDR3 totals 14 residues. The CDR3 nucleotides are TGTGCCAGCAGTTACTCGAGAGTATACGACGATCAGTACTTC. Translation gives CASSYSRVYDDQYF.

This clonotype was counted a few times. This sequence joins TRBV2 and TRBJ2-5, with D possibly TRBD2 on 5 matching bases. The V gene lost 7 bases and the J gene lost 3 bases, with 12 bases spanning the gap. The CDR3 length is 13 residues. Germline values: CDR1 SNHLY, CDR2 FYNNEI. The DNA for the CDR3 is TGTGCCAGCACTTTTTCGAGGGAAGAGACCCAGTACTTC. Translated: CASTFSREETQYF.

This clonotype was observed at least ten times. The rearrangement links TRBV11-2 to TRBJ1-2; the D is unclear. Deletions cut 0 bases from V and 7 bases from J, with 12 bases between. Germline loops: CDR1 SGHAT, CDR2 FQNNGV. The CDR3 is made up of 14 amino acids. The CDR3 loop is CASSLDIGERGYTF. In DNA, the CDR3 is TGTGCCAGCAGCTTAGATATCGGGGAGCGTGGCTACACCTTC.

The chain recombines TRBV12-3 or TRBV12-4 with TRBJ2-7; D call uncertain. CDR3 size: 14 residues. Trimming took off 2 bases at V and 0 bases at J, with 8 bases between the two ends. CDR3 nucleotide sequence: TGTGCCAGCAGTTTAAGACACCTCTCCTACGAGCAGTACTTC. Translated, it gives CASSLRHLSYEQYF.

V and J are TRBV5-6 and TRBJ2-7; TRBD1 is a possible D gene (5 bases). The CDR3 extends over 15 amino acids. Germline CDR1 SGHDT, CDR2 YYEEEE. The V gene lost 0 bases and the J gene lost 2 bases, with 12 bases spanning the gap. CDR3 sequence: CASSLGLDKAYEQYF. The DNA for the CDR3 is TGTGCCAGCAGCTTGGGTCTGGACAAAGCCTACGAGCAGTACTTC.

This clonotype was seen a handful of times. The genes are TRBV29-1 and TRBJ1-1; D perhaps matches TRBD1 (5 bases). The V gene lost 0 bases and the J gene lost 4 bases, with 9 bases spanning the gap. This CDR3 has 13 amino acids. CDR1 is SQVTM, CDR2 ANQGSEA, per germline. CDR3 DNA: TGCAGCGTTGAAGAATGGGACGGCACTGAAGCTTTCTTT. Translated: CSVEEWDGTEAFF. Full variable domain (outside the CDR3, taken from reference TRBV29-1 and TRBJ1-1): SAVISQKPSRDICQRGTSLTIQCQVDSQVTMMFWYRQQPGQSLTLIATANQGSEATYESGFVIDKFPISRPNLTFSTLTVSNMSPEDSSIYLCSVEEWDGTEAFFGQGTRLTVV.

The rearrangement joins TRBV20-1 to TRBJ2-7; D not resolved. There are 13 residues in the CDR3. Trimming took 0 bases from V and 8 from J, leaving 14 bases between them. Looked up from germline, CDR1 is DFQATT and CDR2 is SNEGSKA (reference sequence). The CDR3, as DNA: TGCAGTGCTAGAGATCAGACGCGTAAGAAGCAGTACTTC. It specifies CSARDQTRKKQYF.

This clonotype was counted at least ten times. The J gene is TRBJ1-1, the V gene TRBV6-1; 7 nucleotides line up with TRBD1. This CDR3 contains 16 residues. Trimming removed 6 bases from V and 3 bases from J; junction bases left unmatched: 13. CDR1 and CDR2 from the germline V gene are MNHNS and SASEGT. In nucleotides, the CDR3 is TGTGCCAGCAGCCCAGGGGGAGGGTCTCGGGACACTGAAGCTTTCTTT. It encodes CASSPGGGSRDTEAFF.

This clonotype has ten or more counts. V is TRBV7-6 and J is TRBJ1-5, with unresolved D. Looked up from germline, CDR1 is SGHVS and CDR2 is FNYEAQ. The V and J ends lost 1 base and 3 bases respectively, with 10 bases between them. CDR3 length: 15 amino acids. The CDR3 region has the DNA TGTGCCAGCAGCTTAGTACAGCCATCCAATCAGCCCCAGCATTTT. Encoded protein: CASSLVQPSNQPQHF.

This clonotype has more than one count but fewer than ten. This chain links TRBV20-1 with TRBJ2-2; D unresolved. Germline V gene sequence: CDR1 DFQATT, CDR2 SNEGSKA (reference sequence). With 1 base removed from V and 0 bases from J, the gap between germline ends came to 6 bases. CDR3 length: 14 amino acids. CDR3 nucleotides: TGCAGTGCTAGAGGATTCGCGAACACCGGGGAGCTGTTTTTT. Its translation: CSARGFANTGELFF.

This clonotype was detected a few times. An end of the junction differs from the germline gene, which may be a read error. The CDR3 here is CASSVGHDSPLHF. In DNA, the CDR3 is TGTGCCTCGAGTGTAGGACATGATTCACCCCTCCACTTT. The genes are TRBV30 and TRBJ1-6, with a weak D call TRBD1 (5 bases). CDR3 length: 13 residues. Germline V gene sequence: CDR1 GTSNPN, CDR2 SVGIG (reference sequence).